This TCR beta chain was documented in a study of CD8+ T cells in alopecia areata. Extracted from the samples, RNA was reverse transcribed into cDNA to serve as the sequencing template. The assay was immunoSEQ multiplex PCR, and TCRdb's table has in-frame clones only and misses some. Of some 110,000 clones in the sample, roughly 68% were seen once. Sorted populations comprised CD4+ and CD8+ T cells obtained from PBMCs. This clone came up once. Its antigen is unidentified. The CDR3 runs to 13 residues. The V and J ends lost 6 bases and 6 bases, in that order; junction bases with no gene match: 5. Germline CDR1 MNHEY, CDR2 SVGAGI. Regarding the study as a whole: Compared with normal scalp, lesional scalp had higher clonality and more expanded CD8+ clones. Besides other cells, scalp samples also yield sequences of resident alphabeta T cells from normal skin. Between patients, shared TCR sequences were less clear than in mice. This was possibly due in part to HLA diversity in the patient population.

The chain uses TRBV6-5 and TRBJ2-1; 7 nucleotides line up with TRBD1. This TCR came from a human donor in good health. Sequenced input: CD4+ T cells sorted from blood. The CDR3 DNA reads TGTGCCAGCAGACTGGGACAGTTCAATGAGCAGTTCTTC. The encoded protein is CASRLGQFNEQFF.